There are a few counts of the clone carrying this T cell receptor (beta chain). This specimen belongs to a study of cytomegalovirus exposure and HLA in healthy donors. Sequenced by immunoSEQ multiplex PCR; TCRdb stores in-frame clones only, minus some. The repertoire holds about 260,000 clones, with roughly 88% as singletons. The sequenced sample consisted of PBMCs. This receptor was taken from a young woman in good health and CMV-seronegative.

The CDR3 spells CASSTRGRGTEAFF. CDR3 coding DNA: TGTGCCAGCAGTACAAGGGGGCGGGGGACTGAAGCTTTCTTT. The chain couples TRBV27 to TRBJ1-1, with 7 positions matching TRBD1. Germline V gene data show CDR1 as MNHEY and CDR2 as SMNVEV (reference sequence). V dropped 5 bases and J dropped 5; count of bases not matched to a gene: 8. This CDR3 is 14 amino acids long.